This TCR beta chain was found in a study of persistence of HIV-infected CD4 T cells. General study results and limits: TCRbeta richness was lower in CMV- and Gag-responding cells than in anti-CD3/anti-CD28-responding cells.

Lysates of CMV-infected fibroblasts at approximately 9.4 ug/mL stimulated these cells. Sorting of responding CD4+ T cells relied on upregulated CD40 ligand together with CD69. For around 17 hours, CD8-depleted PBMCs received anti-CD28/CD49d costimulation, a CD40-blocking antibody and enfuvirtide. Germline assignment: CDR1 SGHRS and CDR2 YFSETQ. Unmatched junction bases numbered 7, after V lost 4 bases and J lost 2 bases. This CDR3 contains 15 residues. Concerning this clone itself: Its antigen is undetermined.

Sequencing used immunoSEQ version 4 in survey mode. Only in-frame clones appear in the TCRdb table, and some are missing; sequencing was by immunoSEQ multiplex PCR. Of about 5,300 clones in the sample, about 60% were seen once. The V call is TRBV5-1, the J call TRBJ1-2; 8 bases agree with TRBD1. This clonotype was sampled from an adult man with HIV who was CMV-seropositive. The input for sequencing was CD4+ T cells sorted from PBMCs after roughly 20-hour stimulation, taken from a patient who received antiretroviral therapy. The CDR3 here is CASSPKTGVNYGYTF. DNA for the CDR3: TGCGCCAGCAGCCCAAAGACAGGGGTAAACTATGGCTACACCTTC.